These T cell receptor beta chains were read from a single sample in a study of tumor and adjacent non-tumor tissue in lung cancer. TCRdb reprocessed the multiplex PCR reads via MiXCR and lists one record per CDR3 protein. This table has approximately 66,000 distinct CDR3 sequences, 61% appearing once. Input material: distant non-tumor lung tissue. Source of these receptors: a man in his sixties or seventies with non-small cell lung cancer. CDR3s include the opening cysteine and the closing phenylalanine or tryptophan. A D gene is named only where the DNA matches it firmly. Size tells how often a clone was seen (once, few, many) or the class of an expanded clone, and some rows leave it out.

abundance: .
v_gene: TRBV6-1
d_gene: .
j_gene: TRBJ1-3
CDR3aa: CASTLRVGISGNTIYF
CDR3nt: TGTGCCAGCACACTCCGCGTTGGGATCTCTGGAAACACCATATATTTT

abundance: .
v_gene: TRBV10-2
d_gene: TRBD2
j_gene: TRBJ2-3
CDR3aa: CASSLTRGSSRSTQYF
CDR3nt: TGCGCCAGCAGCCTAACTCGCGGGAGCTCCCGGAGTACGCAGTATTTT

abundance: few
v_gene: TRBV6-1
d_gene: .
j_gene: TRBJ2-6
CDR3aa: CASSAEDSSGADVLAF
CDR3nt: TGTGCCAGCAGCGCCGAGGACAGCTCTGGGGCCGACGTCCTGGCTTTC

abundance: few
v_gene: TRBV6-5
d_gene: TRBD2
j_gene: TRBJ2-7
CDR3aa: CASSYPSDSGSKQYF
CDR3nt: TGTGCCAGCAGTTACCCCTCTGACAGCGGGAGTAAGCAGTACTTC

abundance: .
v_gene: TRBV19
d_gene: .
j_gene: TRBJ2-1
CDR3aa: CASSAVSGSYNEQFF
CDR3nt: TGTGCCAGTAGTGCCGTCAGCGGATCCTACAATGAGCAGTTCTTC

abundance: .
v_gene: TRBV20-1
d_gene: .
j_gene: TRBJ1-4
CDR3aa: CSARGPEGEKLFF
CDR3nt: TGCAGTGCTCGGGGACCCGAGGGGGAAAAACTGTTTTTT

abundance: .
v_gene: TRBV5-1
d_gene: .
j_gene: TRBJ2-3
CDR3aa: CASSLESTGTDTQYF
CDR3nt: TGCGCCAGCAGCTTAGAATCGACGGGCACAGATACGCAGTATTTT

abundance: .
v_gene: TRBV12-3/TRBV12-4
d_gene: .
j_gene: TRBJ2-7
CDR3aa: CARKRAGSPYEQYF
CDR3nt: TGTGCCAGGAAGAGGGCCGGGAGCCCCTACGAGCAGTACTTC

abundance: many
v_gene: TRBV6-1
d_gene: .
j_gene: TRBJ2-3
CDR3aa: CACTGVPGQYTDTQYF
CDR3nt: TGTGCCTGCACGGGGGTGCCGGGTCAGTACACAGATACGCAGTATTTT

abundance: few
v_gene: TRBV24-1
d_gene: TRBD2
j_gene: TRBJ2-1
CDR3aa: CATSDYGTSGRRRPNYNEQFF
CDR3nt: TGTGCCACCAGTGACTACGGGACTAGCGGGAGGAGGAGGCCGAATTACAATGAGCAGTTCTTC

abundance: .
v_gene: TRBV10-2
d_gene: .
j_gene: TRBJ2-2
CDR3aa: CASRTTNTWELFF
CDR3nt: TGCGCCAGCAGGACTACGAACACATGGGAGCTGTTTTTT

abundance: many
v_gene: TRBV6-1
d_gene: .
j_gene: TRBJ2-5
CDR3aa: CASSDYYQETQYF
CDR3nt: TGTGCCAGCAGTGACTACTACCAAGAGACCCAGTACTTC

abundance: .
v_gene: TRBV21-1
d_gene: .
j_gene: TRBJ1-6
CDR3aa: CASGKARSSNSSLHF
CDR3nt: TGTGCCAGCGGCAAGGCGAGGTCAAGTAATTCATCCCTCCACTTT

abundance: .
v_gene: TRBV6-6
d_gene: .
j_gene: TRBJ1-5
CDR3aa: CASSFSNQSQHF
CDR3nt: TGTGCCAGCAGCTTTAGCAATCAGTCCCAGCACTTT

abundance: many
v_gene: TRBV30
d_gene: .
j_gene: TRBJ1-4
CDR3aa: CAWSVRPDSHLFF
CDR3nt: TGTGCCTGGAGTGTACGACCGGACAGCCATCTGTTTTTT

abundance: .
v_gene: TRBV6-6
d_gene: .
j_gene: TRBJ2-7
CDR3aa: CASRDEDEQYF
CDR3nt: TGTGCCAGCAGGGACGAGGACGAGCAGTACTTC

abundance: .
v_gene: TRBV11-2
d_gene: .
j_gene: TRBJ2-1
CDR3aa: CASSLVTVSSKEQFF
CDR3nt: TGTGCCAGTAGCTTAGTGACAGTCTCTAGCAAGGAGCAGTTCTTC

abundance: .
v_gene: TRBV29-1
d_gene: .
j_gene: TRBJ2-7
CDR3aa: CSVVEGRRDQYF
CDR3nt: TGCAGCGTTGTAGAGGGACGGAGGGATCAGTACTTC

abundance: .
v_gene: TRBV11-1
d_gene: TRBD1
j_gene: TRBJ1-1
CDR3aa: CASSWGQNMNTEAFF
CDR3nt: TGTGCCAGCAGCTGGGGACAGAACATGAACACTGAAGCTTTCTTT

abundance: .
v_gene: TRBV11-2
d_gene: TRBD1
j_gene: TRBJ2-2
CDR3aa: CASSLQGTLLARELFF
CDR3nt: TGTGCCAGCAGCCTACAGGGGACGTTGTTAGCTAGGGAGCTGTTTTTT